These T cell receptor beta chains were read from a single sample in a study of blood T cell repertoires in COVID-19. Data came from immunoSEQ multiplex PCR; TCRdb stores just in-frame clones and leaves some out. Of under 200,000 clones in the sample, about 74% were seen once. The sample taken for sequencing was peripheral blood. Every receptor here comes from a woman older than 75 with acute or convalescent COVID-19. Each CDR3 is given with its conserved first and last residue. A D gene is named only where the DNA matches it firmly. Not every row has a clone size; where given, it reads once, few, many or a size class.

-	TRBJ2-5	TRBV29-1	11	-	CSVFYQETQYF	TGCAGCGTCTTCTACCAAGAGACCCAGTACTTC
once	TRBJ2-1	TRBV4-3	16	TRBD1	CASSRQHRTGDNEQFF	TGCGCCAGCAGCCGCCAACATCGGACAGGGGACAATGAGCAGTTCTTC
few	TRBJ2-3	TRBV24-1	13	-	CATSDGGVETQYF	TGTGCCACCAGTGATGGCGGGGTCGAAACGCAGTATTTT
-	TRBJ1-2	TRBV6-2/TRBV6-3	15	-	CASTPSGLAGYGYTF	TGTGCCAGCACCCCATCAGGGCTAGCGGGCTATGGCTACACCTTC
-	TRBJ2-1	TRBV27	16	TRBD2	CASRGEPGLARGEQFF	TGTGCCAGCAGGGGCGAGCCGGGACTAGCTCGGGGTGAGCAGTTCTTC
few	TRBJ1-6	TRBV27	15	-	CASSLNGGEYSPLHF	TGTGCCAGCAGTTTAAATGGGGGCGAATATTCACCCCTCCACTTT
-	TRBJ1-1	TRBV30	13	TRBD1	CATYGTANTEAFF	TGTGCCACTTATGGGACAGCGAACACTGAAGCTTTCTTT
once	TRBJ2-5	TRBV2	12	-	CASSRGQETQYF	TGTGCCAGCAGTAGGGGGCAAGAGACCCAGTACTTC
-	TRBJ2-3	TRBV5-8	15	TRBD2	CASSLRLAGADTQYF	TGTGCCAGCAGCTTGAGGCTAGCGGGAGCCGATACGCAGTATTTT
-	TRBJ2-2	TRBV7-9	14	TRBD2	CASSPSGITGELFF	TGTGCCAGCAGCCCCAGCGGGATCACCGGGGAGCTGTTTTTT
-	TRBJ1-3	TRBV9	14	-	CASSVLSSGNTIYF	TGTGCCAGCAGTGTCCTTAGCTCTGGAAACACCATATATTTT
-	TRBJ2-1	TRBV6-5	15	TRBD2	CASRVLAGVYNEQFF	TGTGCCAGCAGGGTACTAGCGGGAGTTTATAATGAGCAGTTCTTC
few	TRBJ1-2	TRBV7-2	13	-	CASSIDRFYGYTF	TGTGCCAGCAGCATAGACAGGTTCTATGGCTACACCTTC
-	TRBJ2-7	TRBV27	14	-	CASSFEYSSYEQYF	TGTGCCAGCAGTTTTGAATACAGCTCCTACGAGCAGTACTTC
few	TRBJ2-7	TRBV7-9	15	TRBD2	CASSLLAGGRYEQYF	TGTGCCAGCAGTCTCTTAGCGGGAGGGAGGTACGAGCAGTACTTC
few	TRBJ2-3	TRBV9	15	-	CASSVRSTRSDTQYF	TGTGCCAGCAGCGTACGGTCCACGAGGTCTGATACGCAGTATTTT
-	TRBJ2-1	TRBV19	16	TRBD2	CASSIGGRAPRDEQFF	TGTGCCAGTAGTATAGGCGGGAGGGCCCCTAGGGATGAGCAGTTCTTC
-	TRBJ2-4	TRBV2	15	-	CASSEEGGIRNIQYF	TGTGCCAGCAGTGAAGAAGGGGGTATACGAAACATTCAGTACTTC
-	TRBJ2-7	TRBV7-2	16	TRBD2	CASSFTSGDAVYEQYF	TGTGCCAGCAGCTTCACAAGCGGGGACGCGGTGTACGAGCAGTACTTC
-	TRBJ1-1	TRBV18	15	-	CASSPPGGKNTEAFF	TGTGCCAGCTCACCACCGGGGGGTAAGAACACTGAAGCTTTCTTT
few	TRBJ2-1	TRBV27	15	TRBD2	CASNPRGEGRNEQFF	TGTGCCAGCAACCCCAGAGGGGAGGGCCGCAATGAGCAGTTCTTC
-	TRBJ2-7	TRBV19	15	-	CASSIELVPQYEQYF	TGTGCCAGTAGTATAGAGCTAGTGCCTCAATACGAGCAGTACTTC
-	TRBJ1-6	TRBV19	15	TRBD1	CASSSPGTGRSPLHF	TGTGCCAGTAGTAGTCCCGGGACAGGGCGATCACCCCTCCACTTT
few	TRBJ2-5	TRBV11-3	15	TRBD1	CASKEGGQAEETQYF	TGTGCCAGCAAAGAGGGGGGACAGGCCGAAGAGACCCAGTACTTC